This T cell receptor (beta chain) was identified in a study of shared clonotypes between healthy human individuals (dated by TCRdb to the early 2020s). The study in broad terms: The cohort comprised two women and a few men aged 18 to 49 years. For each donor, three plates each were used for CD4 naive and CD4 memory, two plates were used for CD8 naive, and one plate was used for CD8 memory. To estimate repertoire size and how much clonotypes are shared between individuals, the study performed deep sequencing of blood TCR repertoires from about five healthy adults. Different laboratories and diverse techniques were used to prepare libraries and sequence TCR repertoires, to increase sequencing depth and limit assay-specific biases. Between about 0.85 and 8.9 billion PBMCs per donor were obtained by leukapheresis.

Healthy HIV-negative adults with no recently reported acute infections or vaccinations were included as donors. Only Caucasian adults living in Nashville, Tennessee, USA were represented among the donors. CD4+ T cells were enriched through magnetic negative selection, after which naive cells were positively selected on CD45RA and the remaining negative fraction served as the memory subset. After blood collection by leukapheresis, PBMCs were isolated using Ficoll-Histopaque density gradient centrifugation and then cryopreserved in the vapor phase of liquid nitrogen. Analytical flow cytometry was used to check the purity and quantity of each magnetically sorted T cell population. Genomic DNA was isolated from each sorted fraction and quantified by UV absorbance on a Nanodrop 2000c. From the germline V gene (reference sequence), CDR1 is MNHNY and CDR2 is SVGAGI. Trimming removed 5 bases from V and 3 bases from J; the gene matches leave 5 bases unexplained. The CDR3 holds 15 amino acids from the cysteine to the phenylalanine. Kept here is only the CDR3 DNA, which spans 45 bases and is read in frame from base 1.

Broader findings and caveats from the paper: Sampling was limited to blood, and TCR repertoires in tissue likely differ from TCR repertoires in blood. Sharing across a handful of donors was observed for about 5% of naive CD4, about 4% of naive CD8, 2% to 2.5% of memory CD4, and around 0.42% of memory CD8 clonotypes. Even with the large sequencing depth, rarefaction of the sorted-subset datasets indicated that sequencing was incomplete. Based on pairwise subsampling, the degree of clonotype sharing among donors was expected to be affected by sequencing depth. Estimated clonotype richness was generally larger for naive than for memory subsets. Clonotypes shared by all four sorted-subset donors showed higher generation probabilities than non-shared clonotypes. The genetic and exposure-history diversity represented was limited by the small number of donors.

Using the deep immunoSEQ assay, multiplex PCR amplified TCR CDR3 regions from genomic DNA. For each cell subset, the extracted genomic DNA was distributed evenly across all wells of several immunoSEQ 96-well plates, and each plate served as one replicate. For sorted subsets, each replicate PCR was loaded with about 0.2 ug genomic DNA, equivalent to about 30,000 T cell genomes. The purified libraries were quantified using a Qubit 3.0 fluorometer, sized with a Bioanalyzer 2100, and then quantified again using the KAPA Library Quantification kit. Each immunoSEQ 96-well plate was sequenced on its own single-read 150-cycle Illumina NextSeq 550 flow cell. The source study handled its data this way. Because only junctional sequences without quality scores were contained in the immunoSEQ output, filtering matching that applied to full-length reads could not be performed. To assign V/J genes and CDR3, sequences were annotated against IMGT germline references using PyIR, a Python wrapper for IgBLAST v1.9. Reads were removed for weak V/J assignments (E-value above 1e-6), missing CDR3, stop codons, out-of-frame junctions, or ambiguous translated residues. V3J clonotypes were defined as sequences sharing an identical inferred V gene, J gene, and CDR3 amino acid sequence. To compute the percentage overlap between repertoires, the number of shared unique clonotypes was divided by the size of the smaller repertoire. Richness of each repertoire was evaluated using RTK rarefaction, the Chao1 estimator, and Recon v2.1 estimates of unobserved clonotypes. OLGA was used to compute generation probabilities for all TCRbeta clonotypes that the gDNA method yielded from four donors. This immuneACCESS table, as held by TCRdb, lists in-frame sequences with V and J called but not all clones. Of the missing ones, under half trace to an unresolved V gene in checked studies; the others have no known cause. Clonal size and the V and J genes are those of that table, whereas D and trimming came from the DNA. In this sample the table shows 2 million to 2.5 million clones, 95% of which occur a single time. The top ten clones comprise roughly 0.13% of the sample.

Comments on this clone: The clone's antigen remains unknown. Nothing much larger sits one base from this clone, and base qualities are not available.

The receptor chain draws on TRBV6-6 and TRBJ1-2; the central 11 bases match TRBD1. Sequencing was performed on naive CD4+ T cells sorted from blood. The cell subset or site label, read with the paper, signifies: CD45RA+ positively selected. The clonotype originates from a man younger than 35 in good health. The CDR3 protein is CASSTGQGADYGYTF. The base sequence is TGTGCCAGCAGTACAGGACAGGGGGCGGACTATGGCTACACCTTC.